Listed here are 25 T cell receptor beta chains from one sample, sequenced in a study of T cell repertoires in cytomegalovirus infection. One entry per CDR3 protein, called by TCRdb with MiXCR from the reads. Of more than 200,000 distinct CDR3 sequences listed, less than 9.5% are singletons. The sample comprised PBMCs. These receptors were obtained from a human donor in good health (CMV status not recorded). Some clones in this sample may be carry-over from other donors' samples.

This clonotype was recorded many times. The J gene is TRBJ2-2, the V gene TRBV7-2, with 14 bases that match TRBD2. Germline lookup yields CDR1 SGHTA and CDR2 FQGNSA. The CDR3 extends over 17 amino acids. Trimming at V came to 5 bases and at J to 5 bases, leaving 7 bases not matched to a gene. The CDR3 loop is CASSRTSGRTETGELFF. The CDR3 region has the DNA TGTGCCAGCAGCCGGACTAGCGGGAGGACCGAAACCGGGGAGCTGTTTTTT.

CDR3 DNA sequence: TGCAGCGTTGAAGATGATGCAGCGGGGGCGCGCTATGGCTACACCTTC. This sequence encodes CSVEDDAAGARYGYTF. The chain carries TRBV29-1 and TRBJ1-2, with D tentatively TRBD1 (6 bases). Germline CDR1 reads SQVTM; CDR2 reads ANQGSEA. This CDR3 is 16 amino acids long. V shed 0 bases and J shed 4 bases, with 18 bases lying between them.

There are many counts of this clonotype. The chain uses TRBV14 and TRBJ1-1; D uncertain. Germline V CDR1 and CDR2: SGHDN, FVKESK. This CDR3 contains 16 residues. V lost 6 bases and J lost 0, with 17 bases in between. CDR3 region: CASSLRLYNMNTEAFF. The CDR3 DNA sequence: TGTGCCAGCAGTCTACGTCTATACAACATGAACACTGAAGCTTTCTTT.

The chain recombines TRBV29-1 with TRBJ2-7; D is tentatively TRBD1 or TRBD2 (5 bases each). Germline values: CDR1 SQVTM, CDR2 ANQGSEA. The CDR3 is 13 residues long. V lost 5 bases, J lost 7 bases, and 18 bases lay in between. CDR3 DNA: TGCAGCGTTAGAGGGGAAGGGAGAAGGGAGCAGTACTTC. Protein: CSVRGEGRREQYF.

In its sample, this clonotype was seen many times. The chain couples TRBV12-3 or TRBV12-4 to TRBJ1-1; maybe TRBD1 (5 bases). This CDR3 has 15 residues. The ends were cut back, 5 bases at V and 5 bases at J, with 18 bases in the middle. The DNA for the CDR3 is TGTGCCAGCAGTCCTTGGGGGGAGGCGTGGACTGAAGCTTTCTTT. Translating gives CASSPWGEAWTEAFF.

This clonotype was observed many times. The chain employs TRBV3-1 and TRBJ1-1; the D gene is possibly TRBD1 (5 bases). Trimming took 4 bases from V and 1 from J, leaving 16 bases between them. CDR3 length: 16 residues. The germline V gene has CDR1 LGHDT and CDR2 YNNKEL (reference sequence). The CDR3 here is CASSPYRQGSNTEAFF. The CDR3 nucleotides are TGTGCCAGCAGCCCCTACCGCCAGGGATCGAACACTGAAGCTTTCTTT.

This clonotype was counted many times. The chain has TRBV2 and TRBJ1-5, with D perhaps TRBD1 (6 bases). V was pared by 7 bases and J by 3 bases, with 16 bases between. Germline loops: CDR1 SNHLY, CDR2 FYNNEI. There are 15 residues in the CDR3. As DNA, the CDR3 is TGTGCCAGCACCCGGGAGGGGGGGAACAATCAGCCCCAGCATTTT. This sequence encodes CASTREGGNNQPQHF. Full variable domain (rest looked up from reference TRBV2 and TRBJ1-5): EPEVTQTPSHQVTQMGQEVILRCVPISNHLYFYWYRQILGQKVEFLVSFYNNEISEKSEIFDDQFSVERPDGSNFTLKIRSTKLEDSAMYFCASTREGGNNQPQHFGDGTRLSIL.

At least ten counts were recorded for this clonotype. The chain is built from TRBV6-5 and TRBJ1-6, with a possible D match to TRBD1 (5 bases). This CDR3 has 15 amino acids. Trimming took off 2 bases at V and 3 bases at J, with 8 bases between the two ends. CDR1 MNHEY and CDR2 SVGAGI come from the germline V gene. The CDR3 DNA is TGTGCCAGCAGTTACCAGGGAAACTATAATTCACCCCTCCACTTT. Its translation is CASSYQGNYNSPLHF.

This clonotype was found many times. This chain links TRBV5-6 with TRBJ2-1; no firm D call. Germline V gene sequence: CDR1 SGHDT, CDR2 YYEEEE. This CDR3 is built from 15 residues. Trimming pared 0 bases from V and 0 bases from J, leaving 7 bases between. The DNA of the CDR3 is TGTGCCAGCAGCTTGGTAGAGGACTCCTACAATGAGCAGTTCTTC. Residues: CASSLVEDSYNEQFF.

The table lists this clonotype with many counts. The chain's CDR3 is CASSNRTGGNYGYTF. The CDR3 DNA reads as TGTGCCAGTAGTAACCGTACAGGGGGGAACTATGGCTACACCTTC. V is TRBV19 and J is TRBJ1-2; 8 bases match TRBD1. Germline values: CDR1 LNHDA, CDR2 SQIVND (reference sequence). This CDR3 spans 15 amino acids. V lost 4 bases, J lost 2 bases, and 6 bases stayed unmatched.

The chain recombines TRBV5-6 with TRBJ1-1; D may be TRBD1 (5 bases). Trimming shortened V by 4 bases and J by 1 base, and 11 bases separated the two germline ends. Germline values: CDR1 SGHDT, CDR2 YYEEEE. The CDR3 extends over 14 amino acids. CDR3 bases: TGTGCCAGCAGCCCGAGACAGTGGAACACTGAAGCTTTCTTT. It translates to CASSPRQWNTEAFF.

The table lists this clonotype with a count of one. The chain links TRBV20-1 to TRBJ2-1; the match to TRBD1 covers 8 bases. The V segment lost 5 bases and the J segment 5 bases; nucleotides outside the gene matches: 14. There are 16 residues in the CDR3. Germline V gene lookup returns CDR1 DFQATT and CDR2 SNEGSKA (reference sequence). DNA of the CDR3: TGCAGTGCTGTTAATCCTGGACAGGGTGGGAACAATGAGCAGTTCTTC. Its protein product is CSAVNPGQGGNNEQFF.

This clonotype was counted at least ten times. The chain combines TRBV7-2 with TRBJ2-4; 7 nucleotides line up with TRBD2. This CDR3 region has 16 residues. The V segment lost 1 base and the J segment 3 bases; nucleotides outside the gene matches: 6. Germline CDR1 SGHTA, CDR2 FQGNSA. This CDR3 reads CASSLVMGGGKNIQYF. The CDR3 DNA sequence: TGTGCCAGCAGCTTAGTAATGGGGGGGGGCAAAAACATTCAGTACTTC. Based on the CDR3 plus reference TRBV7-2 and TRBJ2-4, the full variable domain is GAGVSQSPSNKVTEKGKDVELRCDPISGHTALYWYRQSLGQGLEFLIYFQGNSAPDKSGLPSDRFSAERTGGSVSTLTIQRTQQEDSAVYLCASSLVMGGGKNIQYFGAGTRLSVL.

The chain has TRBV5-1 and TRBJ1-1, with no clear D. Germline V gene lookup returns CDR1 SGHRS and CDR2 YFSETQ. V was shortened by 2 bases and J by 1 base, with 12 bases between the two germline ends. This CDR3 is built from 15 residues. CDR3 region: CASSFTTVGNTEAFF. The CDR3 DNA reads TGCGCCAGCAGCTTTACGACGGTAGGGAACACTGAAGCTTTCTTT.

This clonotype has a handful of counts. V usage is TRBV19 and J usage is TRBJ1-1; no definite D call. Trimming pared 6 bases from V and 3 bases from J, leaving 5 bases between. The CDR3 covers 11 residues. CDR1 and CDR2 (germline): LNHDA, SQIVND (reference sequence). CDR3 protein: CASRVHTEAFF. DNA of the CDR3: TGTGCCAGTAGGGTCCACACTGAAGCTTTCTTT.

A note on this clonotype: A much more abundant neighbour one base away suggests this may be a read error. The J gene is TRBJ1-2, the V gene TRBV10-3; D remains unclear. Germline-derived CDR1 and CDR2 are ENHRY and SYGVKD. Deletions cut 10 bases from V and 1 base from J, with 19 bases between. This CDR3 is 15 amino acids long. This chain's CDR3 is CATTLDGRVNYGYTF. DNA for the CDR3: TGTGCCACGACCCTAGACGGGCGAGTTAACTATGGCTACACCTTC.

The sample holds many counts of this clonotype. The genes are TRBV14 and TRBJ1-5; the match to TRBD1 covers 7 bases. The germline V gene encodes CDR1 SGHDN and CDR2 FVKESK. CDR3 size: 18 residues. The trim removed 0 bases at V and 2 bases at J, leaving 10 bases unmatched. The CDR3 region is CASSQDPEDRSGNQPQHF. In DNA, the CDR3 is TGTGCCAGCAGCCAAGATCCGGAGGACAGGTCCGGCAATCAGCCCCAGCATTTT.

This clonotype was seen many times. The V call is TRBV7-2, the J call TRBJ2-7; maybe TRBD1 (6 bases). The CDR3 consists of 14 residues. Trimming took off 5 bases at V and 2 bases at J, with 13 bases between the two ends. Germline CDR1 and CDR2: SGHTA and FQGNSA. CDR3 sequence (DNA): TGTGCCAGCAGCCCTGGGGGCACAACCTACGAGCAGTACTTC. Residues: CASSPGGTTYEQYF.

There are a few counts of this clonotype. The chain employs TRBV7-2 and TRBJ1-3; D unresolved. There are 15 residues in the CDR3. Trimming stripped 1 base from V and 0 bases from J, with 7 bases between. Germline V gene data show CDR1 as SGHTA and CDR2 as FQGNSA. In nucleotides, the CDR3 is TGTGCCAGCAGCTTAGGATCAATCTCTGGAAACACCATATATTTT. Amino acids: CASSLGSISGNTIYF.

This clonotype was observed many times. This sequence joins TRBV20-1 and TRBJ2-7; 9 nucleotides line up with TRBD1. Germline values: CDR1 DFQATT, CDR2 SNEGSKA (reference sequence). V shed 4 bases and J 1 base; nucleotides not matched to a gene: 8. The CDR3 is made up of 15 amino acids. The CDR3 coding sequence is TGCAGTGCTACCACAGGGGGCCCAAGGTCCTACGAGCAGTACTTC. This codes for CSATTGGPRSYEQYF.

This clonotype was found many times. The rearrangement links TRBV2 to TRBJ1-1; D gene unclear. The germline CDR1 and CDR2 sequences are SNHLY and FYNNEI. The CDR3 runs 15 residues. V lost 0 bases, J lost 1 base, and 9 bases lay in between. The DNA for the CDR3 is TGTGCCAGCAGTGAAGCGGTCATCGGGAACACTGAAGCTTTCTTT. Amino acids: CASSEAVIGNTEAFF.

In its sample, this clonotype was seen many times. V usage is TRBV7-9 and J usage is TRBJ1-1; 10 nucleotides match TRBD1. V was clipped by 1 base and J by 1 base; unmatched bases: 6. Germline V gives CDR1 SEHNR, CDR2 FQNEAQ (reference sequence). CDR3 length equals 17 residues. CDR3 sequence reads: CASSLGDRGRANTEAFF. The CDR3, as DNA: TGTGCCAGCAGCTTAGGGGACAGGGGAAGGGCGAACACTGAAGCTTTCTTT.

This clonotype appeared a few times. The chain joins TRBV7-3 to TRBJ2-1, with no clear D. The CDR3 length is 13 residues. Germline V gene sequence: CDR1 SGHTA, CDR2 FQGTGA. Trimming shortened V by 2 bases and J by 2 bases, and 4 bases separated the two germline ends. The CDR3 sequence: CASSLFPYNEQFF. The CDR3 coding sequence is TGTGCCAGCAGCTTATTCCCCTACAATGAGCAGTTCTTC. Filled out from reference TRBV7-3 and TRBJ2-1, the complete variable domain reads GAGVSQTPSNKVTEKGKYVELRCDPISGHTALYWYRQSLGQGPEFLIYFQGTGAADDSGLPNDRFFAVRPEGSVSTLKIQRTERGDSAVYLCASSLFPYNEQFFGPGTRLTVL.

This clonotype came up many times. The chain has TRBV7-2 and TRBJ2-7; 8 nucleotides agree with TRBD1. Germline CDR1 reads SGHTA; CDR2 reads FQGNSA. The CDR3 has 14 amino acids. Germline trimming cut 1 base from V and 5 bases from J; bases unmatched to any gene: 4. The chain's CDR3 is CASSLEAGGHEQYF. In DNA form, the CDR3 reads TGTGCCAGCAGCTTAGAGGCAGGGGGCCACGAGCAGTACTTC.

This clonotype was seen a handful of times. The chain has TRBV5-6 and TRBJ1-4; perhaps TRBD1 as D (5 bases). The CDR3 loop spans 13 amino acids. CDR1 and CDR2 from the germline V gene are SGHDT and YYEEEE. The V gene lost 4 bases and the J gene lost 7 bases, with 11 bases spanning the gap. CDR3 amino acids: CASSRDPSEKLFF. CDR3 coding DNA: TGTGCCAGCAGCCGGGACCCTAGTGAAAAACTGTTTTTT.